The next 17 T cell receptor beta chains were all read from a single sample in a study of blood T cell repertoires in COVID-19. The protocol was immunoSEQ multiplex PCR, while the TCRdb copy is restricted to in-frame clones and leaves out a portion. In the table there are under 250,000 clones, approximately 90% of which are singletons. Specimen: peripheral blood. Receptors originate from a man aged 25 to 40 with COVID-19, enrolled during active disease.

The chain combines TRBV11-2 with TRBJ2-1, with 10 positions matching TRBD2. The germline V gene has CDR1 SGHAT and CDR2 FQNNGV. This CDR3 has 15 amino acids. Trimming took 4 bases from V and 2 from J; bases not matched to a gene: 2. The CDR3 region is CASSYLAGAYNEQFF. The CDR3 bases are TGTGCCAGCAGCTACCTAGCGGGGGCCTACAATGAGCAGTTCTTC.

V usage is TRBV28 and J usage is TRBJ2-2; 9 bases are a match to TRBD2. V lost 0 bases, J lost 0 bases, and 2 bases stayed unmatched. CDR1 and CDR2 from the germline V gene are MDHEN and SYDVKM. The CDR3 is made up of 17 amino acids. The chain's CDR3 is CASSLWSSGANTGELFF. The CDR3 DNA follows: TGTGCCAGCAGTTTATGGTCTAGCGGGGCGAACACCGGGGAGCTGTTTTTT. Filled out from reference TRBV28 and TRBJ2-2, the complete variable domain reads DVKVTQSSRYLVKRTGEKVFLECVQDMDHENMFWYRQDPGLGLRLIYFSYDVKMKEKGDIPEGYSVSREKKERFSLILESASTNQTSMYLCASSLWSSGANTGELFFGEGSRLTVL.

This clone was recorded a few times. The V call is TRBV7-9, the J call TRBJ2-7, with TRBD2 matching 8 bases. CDR1 is SEHNR, CDR2 FQNEAQ, per germline (reference sequence). The CDR3 consists of 14 residues. Losses at the gene ends were 6 bases for V and 2 bases for J; bases not matched to a gene: 6. CDR3 nucleotide sequence: TGTGCCAGCAGAGGAACTAGCGGAGCCTACGAGCAGTACTTC. Its translation: CASRGTSGAYEQYF.

This chain links TRBV7-2 with TRBJ1-4; D is unclear. The V gene's germline CDR1 is SGHTA and CDR2 FQGNSA. V was trimmed by 8 bases and J by 3 bases, leaving 13 bases between them. The length of the CDR3 is 14 residues. The CDR3 bases are TGTGCCAGCGGACCCGGGAGAGCTAATGAAAAACTGTTTTTT. This codes for CASGPGRANEKLFF.

This clone was recorded once. The rearrangement joins TRBV2 to TRBJ2-7, with a possible D match to TRBD2 (5 bases). Germline V gene data show CDR1 as SNHLY and CDR2 as FYNNEI. This CDR3 has 14 residues. The germline V and J ends were trimmed by 10 bases and 5 bases, with 21 bases remaining between them. The CDR3 loop is CATTLRGSFHEQYF. CDR3 DNA: TGTGCCACCACCTTGCGAGGGAGTTTCCACGAGCAGTACTTC.

This chain's CDR3 is CASSQDEAFYGYTF. CDR3 bases: TGCGCCAGCAGCCAAGATGAAGCGTTCTATGGCTACACCTTC. The rearrangement uses TRBV4-1 and TRBJ1-2; D unclear. Trimming cost V 0 bases and J 4 bases, with 9 bases left between them. The CDR3 totals 14 residues. Per germline, CDR1 MGHRA and CDR2 YSYEKL.

The chain is built from TRBV7-3 and TRBJ2-5; 11 nucleotides line up with TRBD2. The CDR3 extends over 16 amino acids. Germline V lookup: CDR1 SGHTA, CDR2 FQGTGA. The trim removed 6 bases at V and 1 base at J, leaving 7 bases unmatched. The CDR3 nucleotides read TGTGCCAGCAGTCCTGGACTAGCGGGTGTCCAAGAGACCCAGTACTTC. As protein: CASSPGLAGVQETQYF.

The rearrangement links TRBV27 to TRBJ2-1, with 7 bases aligning to TRBD2. The CDR3 runs to 16 residues. Losses at the gene ends were 5 bases for V and 7 bases for J; bases not matched to a gene: 14. Germline-derived CDR1 and CDR2 are MNHEY and SMNVEV (reference sequence). The CDR3 loop is CASSPMAAGVLNEQFF. The CDR3, as DNA: TGTGCCAGCAGTCCCATGGCGGCGGGAGTACTGAATGAGCAGTTCTTC.

The chain recombines TRBV6-6 with TRBJ2-7; no reliable D call. The CDR3 covers 13 residues. CDR1 is MNHNY and CDR2 is SVGAGI in the germline V gene (reference sequence). V was cut by 2 bases and J by 4 bases, with 9 bases left in between. The CDR3 DNA reads as TGTGCCAGCAGTTACGACAACCTATACGAGCAGTACTTC. Translated: CASSYDNLYEQYF.

The chain has TRBV4-2 and TRBJ1-2; tentative D call: TRBD1 (6 bases). V lost 0 bases, J lost 6 bases, and 14 bases lay in between. The CDR3 length is 15 residues. Germline V gives CDR1 LGHNA, CDR2 YNFKEQ. The DNA of the CDR3 is TGTGCCAGCAGCCAAGAGGGAGCAGGGGTTGATGGCTACACCTTC. Encoded protein: CASSQEGAGVDGYTF.

The V and J genes are TRBV10-3 and TRBJ2-1; 8 nucleotides agree with TRBD2. Germline lookup yields CDR1 ENHRY and CDR2 SYGVKD. The V and J ends lost 8 bases and 3 bases, in that order; junction bases with no gene match: 12. The CDR3 totals 16 residues. CDR3 coding DNA: TGTGCCATCTCCGTAAGAACCGGGACTAGCTACAATGAGCAGTTCTTC. Protein sequence: CAISVRTGTSYNEQFF.

The chain joins TRBV7-2 to TRBJ2-7; a possible D gene is TRBD2 (6 bases). The CDR3 has 14 residues. V gave up 1 base and J gave up 2 bases, with 9 bases separating them. Germline CDR1 SGHTA, CDR2 FQGNSA. The CDR3 region has the DNA TGTGCCAGCAGCTTAGGCGGAGGGGCCTACGAGCAGTACTTC. Translated, it gives CASSLGGGAYEQYF.

The chain joins TRBV5-4 to TRBJ2-7; 7 bases are shared with TRBD2. The V gene's germline CDR1 is SGHNT and CDR2 YYREEE (reference sequence). The V and J ends lost 0 bases and 0 bases, in that order; junction bases with no gene match: 6. This CDR3 spans 16 amino acids. CDR3: CASSLAGGMNSYEQYF. In nucleotides, the CDR3 is TGTGCCAGCAGCTTGGCCGGGGGGATGAACTCCTACGAGCAGTACTTC.

The CDR3 nucleotides read TGTGCCAGCAGCTTAGATGGGACAGGGAGTCAGCCCCAGCATTTT. Its translation is CASSLDGTGSQPQHF. This chain uses TRBV7-9 with TRBJ1-5; 9 positions agree with TRBD1. The CDR3 loop spans 15 amino acids. Germline loops: CDR1 SEHNR, CDR2 FQNEAQ (reference sequence). V shed 1 base and J 6 bases; nucleotides not matched to a gene: 4. The entire variable domain, with the rest obtained from reference TRBV7-9 and TRBJ1-5, is as follows: DTGVSQNPRHKITKRGQNVTFRCDPISEHNRLYWYRQTLGQGPEFLTYFQNEAQLEKSRLLSDRFSAERPKGSFSTLEIQRTEQGDSAMYLCASSLDGTGSQPQHFGDGTRLSIL.

The table lists this clone with a count of one. The rearrangement uses TRBV18 and TRBJ1-2; 7 bases fit TRBD1. V lost 6 bases, J lost 0 bases, and 4 bases stayed unmatched. Germline V lookup: CDR1 KGHSH, CDR2 LQKENI. The CDR3 totals 14 residues. Here the CDR3 reads CASSPTGTNYGYTF. The CDR3 coding sequence is TGTGCCAGCTCCCCGACAGGGACTAACTATGGCTACACCTTC.

The chain has TRBV6-5 and TRBJ1-3; D possibly corresponds to TRBD1 (6 bases). Germline V gives CDR1 MNHEY, CDR2 SVGAGI. V lost 5 bases and J lost 0, with 8 bases in between. The CDR3 sequence is 14 residues long. The CDR3, as DNA: TGTGCCAGCAGTCAGGGACACTCTGGAAACACCATATATTTT. Translation: CASSQGHSGNTIYF.

Comments on this clone: Other DNA sequences in this sample translate to the same CDR3. J is TRBJ2-5 and V is TRBV5-1, with 9 bases matching TRBD2. Germline CDR1 reads SGHRS; CDR2 reads YFSETQ. V shed 0 bases and J 4 bases; nucleotides not matched to a gene: 4. This CDR3 has 15 amino acids. CDR3 nucleotides: TGCGCCAGCAGCTTGGTTGCGGGAGGGCCAGAGACCCAGTACTTC. Amino acids: CASSLVAGGPETQYF.